The rows below give T cell receptor beta chains drawn from one sample of a study of blood T cell repertoires in COVID-19. This table comes from immunoSEQ multiplex PCR, and its TCRdb copy is limited to in-frame clones, with some not included. This table has fewer than 250,000 clones, 70% to 90% appearing once. Source material: PBMCs or T cells enriched from blood (not recorded which). The receptors originated from a man aged 25-45 years who had recovered from COVID-19. CDR3s include the opening cysteine and the closing phenylalanine or tryptophan. The D gene is left open where the match is weak. A row's size may be missing; if present it is once, few, many or a size class.

TRBJ1-2,.,.,TRBV27,CASSSTLHYGYTF,TGTGCCAGCAGCTCCACTTTGCACTATGGCTACACCTTC
TRBJ2-7,.,TRBD2,TRBV5-4,CASRLSGGEQYF,TGTGCCAGCAGACTCTCGGGGGGGGAGCAGTACTTC
TRBJ1-1,.,.,TRBV5-1,CASSLYAGSNTEAFF,TGCGCCAGCAGCTTGTACGCAGGCTCGAACACTGAAGCTTTCTTT
TRBJ2-7,.,TRBD1,TRBV5-1,CASSLSRGDSSYEQYF,TGCGCCAGCAGCTTGAGTCGTGGGGACAGTTCCTACGAGCAGTACTTC
TRBJ2-1,.,TRBD2,TRBV5-1,CASSLGTSGNNEQFF,TGCGCCAGCAGCTTAGGGACTAGCGGAAACAATGAGCAGTTCTTC
TRBJ1-1,.,.,TRBV9,CASSSTGLRTNTEAFF,TGTGCCAGCAGCTCGACAGGACTGAGGACGAACACTGAAGCTTTCTTT
TRBJ2-2,.,TRBD2,TRBV28,CASGLATGTGELFF,TGTGCCAGCGGACTAGCGACGGGGACCGGGGAGCTGTTTTTT
TRBJ1-1,.,.,TRBV7-9,CASSHTRQNTEAFF,TGTGCCAGCAGCCATACAAGACAGAACACTGAAGCTTTCTTT
TRBJ1-1,.,.,TRBV2,CASRKTGNTEAFF,TGTGCCAGCAGGAAGACAGGGAACACTGAAGCTTTCTTT
TRBJ2-1,.,TRBD2,TRBV3-1/TRBV3-2,CASSPRSSGGVQFF,TGTGCCAGCAGCCCCCGTTCGAGCGGGGGGGTGCAGTTCTTC
TRBJ2-2,few,.,TRBV7-9,CASSLITSLIAGELFF,TGTGCCAGCAGCTTAATAACTAGTCTAATCGCCGGGGAGCTGTTTTTT
TRBJ2-1,once,.,TRBV11-2,CASSSTPVEQFF,TGTGCCAGCAGCTCCACCCCGGTAGAGCAGTTCTTC
TRBJ1-6,.,TRBD1,TRBV19,CATYDRGYPNSPLHF,TGTGCCACCTATGACAGGGGGTATCCCAATTCACCCCTCCACTTT
TRBJ2-7,.,TRBD2,TRBV10-3,CAISDIAGYPYEQYF,TGTGCCATCAGTGATATAGCGGGTTATCCCTACGAGCAGTACTTC
TRBJ2-5,.,.,TRBV11-2,CASSLVGGRETQYF,TGTGCCAGCAGCTTAGTAGGGGGAAGAGAGACCCAGTACTTC
TRBJ1-2,.,.,TRBV9,CASSVAGQPLYGYTF,TGTGCCAGCAGCGTAGCTGGACAGCCGCTCTATGGCTACACCTTC
TRBJ2-3,.,TRBD1,TRBV6-5,CASKDRGQGTDTQYF,TGTGCCAGCAAAGACAGGGGGCAAGGCACAGATACGCAGTATTTT
TRBJ2-2,once,.,TRBV24-1,CATSWGDTGTGELFF,TGTGCCACCAGTTGGGGGGATACAGGCACCGGGGAGCTGTTTTTT
TRBJ1-2,.,.,TRBV5-4,CATEPVRGGSGYTF,TGTGCCACCGAGCCCGTTCGGGGGGGTTCTGGCTACACCTTC
TRBJ1-1,.,TRBD1,TRBV7-2,CASSLQGQTNTEAFF,TGTGCCAGCAGCCTCCAGGGACAGACGAACACTGAAGCTTTCTTT
TRBJ2-7,.,TRBD2,TRBV19,CASRMRVRTSGGNEYF,TGTGCCAGTAGGATGAGAGTTAGGACTAGCGGGGGGAACGAGTACTTC
TRBJ1-5,.,.,TRBV12-3/TRBV12-4,CASSFFEGEPQHF,TGTGCCAGCAGTTTCTTTGAGGGGGAGCCCCAGCATTTT
TRBJ2-1,.,.,TRBV30,CAWSRGTVSYNEQFF,TGTGCCTGGAGTCGCGGGACCGTCTCCTACAATGAGCAGTTCTTC
TRBJ2-7,.,.,TRBV11-2,CASSPQGLEQYF,TGTGCCAGCAGCCCCCAGGGGCTCGAGCAGTACTTC
TRBJ2-5,.,TRBD2,TRBV6-5,CASRNWGGEETQYF,TGTGCCAGCAGGAATTGGGGGGGGGAGGAGACCCAGTACTTC
TRBJ2-3,.,.,TRBV27,CASSAEGFSAQYF,TGTGCCAGCAGCGCCGAGGGTTTTTCGGCGCAGTATTTT
TRBJ2-2,.,TRBD1,TRBV3-1/TRBV3-2,CASSQGLRQGSTGELFF,TGTGCCAGCAGCCAAGGGCTTCGACAGGGGAGCACCGGGGAGCTGTTTTTT
TRBJ2-7,.,TRBD1,TRBV19,CASSRFGTGGYEQYF,TGTGCCAGTTCCCGTTTTGGGACAGGGGGTTACGAGCAGTACTTC
TRBJ1-1,.,.,TRBV6-5,CASSYSREVGTGAFF,TGTGCCAGCAGTTACTCCCGGGAGGTAGGAACGGGAGCTTTCTTT
TRBJ2-3,.,TRBD2,TRBV5-6,CASSFSGPSTDTQYF,TGTGCCAGCAGCTTTAGCGGGCCTAGCACAGATACGCAGTATTTT
TRBJ1-2,.,.,TRBV28,CASRHNRVLYGYTF,TGTGCCAGCAGACACAACAGGGTCCTCTATGGCTACACCTTC
TRBJ1-3,.,TRBD1,TRBV5-1,CASSIDRANSGNTIYF,TGCGCCAGCAGCATAGACAGGGCGAACTCTGGAAACACCATATATTTT
TRBJ2-1,.,TRBD1,TRBV18,CASSQSTGTGFMNEQFF,TGTGCCAGCTCACAAAGTACCGGGACAGGCTTTATGAATGAGCAGTTCTTC
TRBJ2-7,.,.,TRBV6-5,CASSPQGPSYEQYF,TGTGCCAGCAGTCCCCAGGGGCCTTCCTACGAGCAGTACTTC
TRBJ1-2,.,TRBD1,TRBV6-5,CASSWDRAAFYGYTF,TGTGCCAGCAGTTGGGACAGGGCTGCGTTCTATGGCTACACCTTC
TRBJ1-1,.,.,TRBV5-5,CASSLGPARVAEAFF,TGTGCCAGCAGCTTGGGACCGGCCCGGGTCGCTGAAGCTTTCTTT
TRBJ2-7,once,.,TRBV24-1,CATSDPQGREQYF,TGTGCCACCAGTGACCCTCAGGGGCGGGAGCAGTACTTC
TRBJ2-3,once,.,TRBV24-1,CATSDGARTQYF,TGTGCCACCAGTGATGGAGCGCGTACGCAGTATTTT
TRBJ1-2,.,TRBD1,TRBV13,CASRPGTGNGYTF,TGTGCCAGCAGGCCCGGGACAGGGAATGGCTACACCTTC
TRBJ2-3,.,.,TRBV30,CAWGTSSDTQYF,TGTGCCTGGGGTACTAGTTCAGATACGCAGTATTTT
TRBJ1-2,few,TRBD1,TRBV11-2,CASSQTGFGYGYTF,TGTGCCAGCAGCCAGACAGGGTTTGGCTATGGCTACACCTTC
TRBJ1-2,many,.,TRBV6-5,CASSYSVGQIYGYTF,TGTGCCAGCAGTTACTCCGTAGGACAGATCTATGGCTACACCTTC
TRBJ1-1,.,.,TRBV19,CASSSRVEAFF,TGTGCCAGTAGTTCCAGGGTCGAAGCTTTCTTT
TRBJ2-1,.,.,TRBV4-2,CASSQLAQMGDEQFF,TGTGCCAGCAGCCAACTAGCGCAGATGGGCGATGAGCAGTTCTTC
TRBJ1-2,.,TRBD1,TRBV7-6,CASSVGLQGDYGYTF,TGTGCCAGCAGCGTAGGTCTACAGGGGGACTATGGCTACACCTTC
TRBJ2-1,.,TRBD2,TRBV11-3,CASSLENSGSHEQFF,TGTGCCAGCAGCTTAGAAAATAGCGGGAGCCATGAGCAGTTCTTC
TRBJ2-2,.,TRBD1,TRBV7-9,CASQQGVSGELFF,TGTGCCAGTCAACAGGGGGTATCCGGGGAGCTGTTTTTT
TRBJ1-3,.,.,TRBV6-1,CASSEVRSSGNTIYF,TGTGCCAGCAGTGAGGTCCGTAGCTCTGGAAACACCATATATTTT
TRBJ1-5,.,.,TRBV15,CATSSGDQPQHF,TGTGCCACCAGCAGCGGGGATCAGCCCCAGCATTTT
TRBJ1-1,.,.,TRBV12-5,CASGPEGTEAFF,TGTGCTAGTGGTCCGGAGGGCACTGAAGCTTTCTTT